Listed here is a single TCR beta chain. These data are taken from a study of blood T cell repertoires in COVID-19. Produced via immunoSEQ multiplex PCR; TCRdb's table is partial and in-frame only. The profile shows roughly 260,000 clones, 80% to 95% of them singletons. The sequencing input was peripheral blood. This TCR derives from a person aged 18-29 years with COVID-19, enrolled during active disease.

The CDR3 sequence: CSVELRSNYGYTF. CDR3 DNA: TGCAGCGTTGAGTTGCGGTCGAACTATGGCTACACCTTC. The V gene is TRBV29-1, the J gene TRBJ1-2; D is undetermined. Germline assignment: CDR1 SQVTM and CDR2 ANQGSEA. V was pared by 3 bases and J by 2 bases, with 10 bases between. The CDR3 totals 13 residues.